This T cell receptor beta chain is from a study of blood T cell repertoires in COVID-19. Across the study: The analysed material was cDNA or gDNA that came from T cells, B-cell-depleted T cells, or PBMCs.

Seattle's cohort entered during active infection and was followed longitudinally. The CDR3 loop spans 14 amino acids. V lost 4 bases, J lost 3 bases, and 12 bases lay in between. The germline CDR1 and CDR2 sequences are LNHDA and SQIVND (reference sequence). How the authors handled the data: Nucleated cell number was recorded as an estimate derived from reference gene primer amplification. Assay: immunoSEQ multiplex PCR; the TCRdb copy retains only in-frame clones and omits some. The V and J calls and clone size come from that table; D and trimming were worked out from the DNA. The data hold some 100,000 clones, with just over 85% observed a single time.

This TCR derives from a man aged 50 or older with COVID-19, enrolled during active disease. Sequenced input: peripheral blood. The chain uses TRBV19 and TRBJ1-2, with a tentative D call TRBD1 (6 bases). The CDR3 coding sequence is TGTGCCAGTAGTACCGAACAGGGACACTATGGCTACACCTTC. Translated: CASSTEQGHYGYTF.